The 21 T cell receptor beta chains below were found in one sample sequenced in a study of cytomegalovirus exposure and HLA in healthy donors. The primer mix had 60 Vbeta and 13 Jbeta primers. Sequencing used immunoSEQ multiplex PCR; TCRdb keeps in-frame clones, though not all of them. The sample has around 98,000 clones, 65% to 80% seen once. Sequenced material: PBMCs. Source of these receptors: a human donor in good health.

The chain links TRBV5-4 to TRBJ2-2, with unresolved D. The length of the CDR3 is 14 residues. Germline V gene lookup returns CDR1 SGHNT and CDR2 YYREEE (reference sequence). V was clipped by 3 bases and J by 0 bases, with 6 bases between them. CDR3 region: CASSSEPNTGELFF. In nucleotides, the CDR3 is TGTGCCAGCAGCTCCGAGCCGAACACCGGGGAGCTGTTTTTT.

The chain has TRBV6-1 and TRBJ2-5; tentatively, D is TRBD1 (6 bases). The CDR3 sequence is 15 residues long. V was trimmed by 6 bases and J by 2 bases, leaving 16 bases between them. CDR1 is MNHNS and CDR2 is SASEGT in the germline V gene. The CDR3 is CASSPVQGRQETQYF. The CDR3 DNA reads TGTGCCAGCAGCCCCGTACAGGGTAGGCAAGAGACCCAGTACTTC.

J is TRBJ1-4 and V is TRBV7-9; D gene ambiguous. The CDR3 is 12 amino acids. Per the germline V gene, CDR1 is SEHNR and CDR2 is FQNEAQ (reference sequence). The V end lost 0 bases, the J end lost 12 bases, and 8 bases lay between the germline ends. DNA of the CDR3: TGTGCCAGCAGCTTAGCGAGCGGTCAACTGTTTTTT. Translating it yields CASSLASGQLFF.

V and J are TRBV11-3 and TRBJ2-5, with 9 bases fitting TRBD2. This CDR3 is built from 16 residues. The germline V gene encodes CDR1 SGHNT and CDR2 YENEEA. With 5 bases clipped from V and 3 bases from J, the junction kept 10 bases outside the gene matches. In DNA form, the CDR3 reads TGTGCCAGCAGCCCCTCTGGGCTAGCGGGAAAAGAGACCCAGTACTTC. This encodes CASSPSGLAGKETQYF.

The chain employs TRBV4-1 and TRBJ2-3, with D perhaps matching TRBD2 (6 bases). Deletions cut 0 bases from V and 4 bases from J, with 11 bases between. The germline gives CDR1 MGHRA, CDR2 YSYEKL. This CDR3 has 15 amino acids. The CDR3 reads CASSQDPAGPDTQYF. CDR3 nucleotide sequence: TGCGCCAGCAGCCAAGATCCAGCGGGCCCAGATACGCAGTATTTT.

This chain joins TRBV27 and TRBJ1-3, with a possible D match to TRBD1 (6 bases). The V and J ends lost 0 bases and 0 bases respectively, with 12 bases between them. Germline CDR1 reads MNHEY; CDR2 reads SMNVEV (reference sequence). The CDR3 loop spans 17 amino acids. The CDR3 spells CASSLSGRQVSGNTIYF. CDR3 coding DNA: TGTGCCAGCAGTTTATCGGGTCGACAGGTCTCTGGAAACACCATATATTTT.

This chain uses TRBV11-2 with TRBJ1-1; 8 nucleotides line up with TRBD1. The ends lost 5 bases at V and 1 base at J; junction bases unmatched: 6. The CDR3 is 15 amino acids. From germline, CDR1 is SGHAT and CDR2 FQNNGV. In DNA form, the CDR3 reads TGTGCCAGCAGCCCTCGGACAGGGTCGAACACTGAAGCTTTCTTT. The encoded protein is CASSPRTGSNTEAFF.

The rearrangement uses TRBV27 and TRBJ2-7; TRBD1 matches 7 bases. The germline CDR1 and CDR2 sequences are MNHEY and SMNVEV (reference sequence). J was trimmed by 0 bases and V by 6 bases; bases with no gene match: 2. The CDR3 loop spans 13 amino acids. The DNA for the CDR3 is TGTGCCAGCAGACGGACAGGCTCCTACGAGCAGTACTTC. Translating it yields CASRRTGSYEQYF.

The V call is TRBV27, the J call TRBJ1-1; 7 bases match TRBD1. Germline V gene lookup returns CDR1 MNHEY and CDR2 SMNVEV (reference sequence). The CDR3 is made up of 15 amino acids. Trimming took 0 bases from V and 1 from J; bases not matched to a gene: 2. CDR3 bases: TGTGCCAGCAGTTTATCCTGGACAGGGAACACTGAAGCTTTCTTT. Its translation is CASSLSWTGNTEAFF.

The chain employs TRBV10-3 and TRBJ2-1; 8 nucleotides match TRBD2. Germline CDR1 ENHRY, CDR2 SYGVKD. This CDR3 is 16 amino acids long. V lost 1 base and J lost 9; bases outside the gene matches: 11. CDR3 DNA sequence: TGTGCCATCAGTGAGTTTGGTAGCGGGGAAGTTTTTGAGCAGTTCTTC. It translates to CAISEFGSGEVFEQFF.

The chain uses TRBV10-2 and TRBJ2-7; 8 bases fit TRBD1. The CDR3 sequence is 13 residues long. Unmatched junction bases numbered 4, after V lost 9 bases and J lost 0 bases. The V gene's germline CDR1 is WSHSY and CDR2 SAAADI. This chain's CDR3 is CARWTGSSYEQYF. The CDR3 DNA sequence: TGCGCCAGATGGACAGGGAGCTCCTACGAGCAGTACTTC.

The rearrangement joins TRBV19 to TRBJ2-5; D might be TRBD2 (5 bases). This CDR3 has 12 amino acids. The germline V gene encodes CDR1 LNHDA and CDR2 SQIVND (reference sequence). Trimming took 3 bases from V and 3 from J, leaving 5 bases between them. DNA of the CDR3: TGTGCCAGTAGTATGGGAGAAGAGACCCAGTACTTC. This sequence encodes CASSMGEETQYF.

V gene TRBV7-2 combines with J gene TRBJ2-7, with TRBD2 identical over 7 bases. The V gene's germline CDR1 is SGHTA and CDR2 FQGNSA. This CDR3 has 13 amino acids. V lost 5 bases and J lost 2; bases outside the gene matches: 3. The CDR3 DNA reads as TGTGCCAGCAGCCGGGACTATACCTACGAGCAGTACTTC. Residues: CASSRDYTYEQYF.

The chain has TRBV29-1 and TRBJ1-5, with 8 nucleotides matching TRBD1. The CDR3 has 18 residues. Germline V gene lookup returns CDR1 SQVTM and CDR2 ANQGSEA. Trimming removed 2 bases from V and 0 bases from J; junction bases left unmatched: 12. In DNA, the CDR3 is TGCAGCGTTGAAAAATCGGCAGGGGGCCTGCTTAGCAATCAGCCCCAGCATTTT. It specifies CSVEKSAGGLLSNQPQHF.

V usage is TRBV19 and J usage is TRBJ1-2; the D is unclear. This CDR3 is built from 14 residues. Germline CDR1 is LNHDA and CDR2 is SQIVND (reference sequence). V lost 5 bases, J lost 4 bases, and 14 bases lay in between. CDR3 bases: TGTGCCAGTAGTGCTCTGAGTGGAGCCTATGGCTACACCTTC. As protein: CASSALSGAYGYTF.

The sample holds a few counts of this clone. The chain carries TRBV6-6 and TRBJ1-1, with D possibly TRBD1 on 5 matching bases. V lost 2 bases and J 2 bases, leaving 15 bases between the germline ends. The CDR3 is made up of 16 amino acids. CDR1 and CDR2 from the germline V gene are MNHNY and SVGAGI (reference sequence). CDR3 sequence: CASSYPRQKSNTEAFF. CDR3 bases: TGTGCCAGCAGTTACCCCCGACAGAAGTCCAACACTGAAGCTTTCTTT.

This clone was counted only a few times. V is TRBV7-9 and J is TRBJ1-1; D unclear. Germline values: CDR1 SEHNR, CDR2 FQNEAQ (reference sequence). The CDR3 sequence is 14 residues long. The germline V and J ends were trimmed by 5 bases and 7 bases, with 17 bases remaining between them. In DNA form, the CDR3 reads TGTGCCAGCAGCCGCGTTGGAGGTTCGAGTGAAGCTTTCTTT. It codes for CASSRVGGSSEAFF. Full variable domain (rest looked up from reference TRBV7-9 and TRBJ1-1): DTGVSQNPRHKITKRGQNVTFRCDPISEHNRLYWYRQTLGQGPEFLTYFQNEAQLEKSRLLSDRFSAERPKGSFSTLEIQRTEQGDSAMYLCASSRVGGSSEAFFGQGTRLTVV.

This clone was detected only a few times. The chain links TRBV6-1 to TRBJ2-1; D gene ambiguous. V gave up 3 bases and J gave up 7 bases, with 10 bases separating them. Germline-derived CDR1 and CDR2 are MNHNS and SASEGT. The CDR3 has 13 residues. This CDR3 reads CASSEASGNEQFF. The CDR3 DNA is TGTGCCAGCAGTGAGGCCTCAGGTAATGAGCAGTTCTTC.

This clone appeared a few times. CDR3 amino acids: CASSLPGYEQYF. DNA of the CDR3: TGTGCCAGCAGCTTGCCGGGGTACGAGCAGTACTTC. The rearrangement joins TRBV5-6 to TRBJ2-7; weak D call: TRBD2 (5 bases). The CDR3 consists of 12 residues. CDR1 and CDR2 from the germline V gene are SGHDT and YYEEEE. Trimming left V 1 base short and J 4 bases short, with 6 bases between.

This chain links TRBV11-3 with TRBJ2-2, with 7 positions matching TRBD2. The CDR3 covers 15 residues. The V gene's germline CDR1 is SGHNT and CDR2 YENEEA. Losses at the gene ends were 2 bases for V and 5 bases for J; bases not matched to a gene: 5. The DNA for the CDR3 is TGTGCCAGCAGCTTATTGTCTAGCGGAACCGGGGAGCTGTTTTTT. This sequence encodes CASSLLSSGTGELFF.

The gene calls are TRBV5-1 and TRBJ2-1; D is uncertain. Germline V CDR1 and CDR2: SGHRS, YFSETQ. The CDR3 loop spans 13 amino acids. The V end was cut by 6 bases, the J end by 8 bases, with 15 bases between. The DNA for the CDR3 is TGCGCCAGCACCCGACTCCCTTTGGATGAGCAGTTCTTC. It specifies CASTRLPLDEQFF.